These 11 T cell receptor beta chains share one sample of origin, sequenced in a study of T-cell reconstitution after alpha-beta-depleted transplantation in children. Unique molecular identifiers were used in preparing the TCRbeta library. Each CDR3 protein gets one entry after TCRdb re-called the PCR reads with MiXCR. The table lists under 250,000 distinct CDR3 sequences, 6.6% of them singletons. The input for sequencing was PBMCs, taken before TCRalphabeta/CD19-depleted stem cell transplant. The source of these receptors is a boy aged 2 to 9 with acute lymphoblastic leukemia, due to receive a stem cell transplant.

This clonotype has a count of ten or more. The chain employs TRBV28 and TRBJ2-1; no clear D. The CDR3 has 16 residues. In germline, CDR1 is MDHEN, CDR2 SYDVKM. The V end lost 4 bases, the J end lost 8 bases, and 21 bases lay between the germline ends. CDR3 protein: CASSSRLHGIGYEQFF. The CDR3 bases are TGTGCCAGCAGTTCTAGGCTACACGGCATTGGGTATGAGCAGTTCTTC. The full variable domain, completed using reference TRBV28 and TRBJ2-1, is DVKVTQSSRYLVKRTGEKVFLECVQDMDHENMFWYRQDPGLGLRLIYFSYDVKMKEKGDIPEGYSVSREKKERFSLILESASTNQTSMYLCASSSRLHGIGYEQFFGPGTRLTVL.

This clonotype was recorded a few times. The CDR3 sequence is CASSFRRVRNQPQHF. The CDR3 region has the DNA TGTGCCAGCAGTTTTAGGCGGGTGCGCAATCAGCCCCAGCATTTT. The chain carries TRBV12-3 or TRBV12-4 and TRBJ1-5, with D uncertain. This CDR3 has 15 amino acids. V was cut by 3 bases and J by 2 bases, with 11 bases left in between.

This clonotype showed up just a few times. The chain couples TRBV28 to TRBJ2-7, with D perhaps matching TRBD2 (5 bases). From germline, CDR1 is MDHEN and CDR2 SYDVKM. The CDR3 loop spans 16 amino acids. Trimming took 3 bases from V and 7 from J, leaving 22 bases between them. The CDR3 DNA is TGTGCCAGCAGTTTTCCCGGGGTTTCACCCTCGGGGGAGCAGTACTTC. It translates to CASSFPGVSPSGEQYF.

The chain combines TRBV6-2 or TRBV6-3 with TRBJ1-1, with a weak D call TRBD1 (5 bases). V lost 5 bases, J lost 5 bases, and 18 bases lay in between. Germline V lookup: CDR1 MNHEY, CDR2 SVGEGT. This CDR3 region has 15 residues. As DNA, the CDR3 is TGTGCCAGCAGTCCCTCGTGGGGGGTATCAACTGAAGCTTTCTTT. Translation: CASSPSWGVSTEAFF.

This clonotype has more than one count but fewer than ten. This rearrangement joins TRBV7-8 to TRBJ2-3; D perhaps matches TRBD2 (5 bases). Deletions cut 5 bases from V and 1 base from J, with 10 bases between. Per germline, CDR1 SGHVS and CDR2 FQNEAQ. The CDR3 has 14 residues. The CDR3 DNA follows: TGTGCCAGCAGCCCTGACTACGGCACAGATACGCAGTATTTT. This sequence encodes CASSPDYGTDTQYF.

This chain connects TRBV12-3 or TRBV12-4 to TRBJ2-5; D might be TRBD1 (5 bases). Between the trimmed V and J ends, which lost 4 bases and 2 bases, there was a span of 11 bases. This CDR3 is built from 14 residues. This chain's CDR3 is CASSSMGRQETQYF. The CDR3, as DNA: TGTGCCAGCAGTTCAATGGGGCGTCAAGAGACCCAGTACTTC.

This clonotype was picked up many times. The V gene is TRBV5-7, the J gene TRBJ2-1, with D unresolved. TRBV5-7 is given ORF status, its function remaining uncertain. Deletions cut 1 base from V and 0 bases from J, with 11 bases between. CDR3 size: 16 residues. CDR3: CASSLTDEHSYNEQFF. CDR3 DNA sequence: TGTGCCAGCAGCTTGACGGACGAGCACTCCTACAATGAGCAGTTCTTC.

This clonotype was picked up a small number of times. J is TRBJ1-4 and V is TRBV10-3, with 11 bases identical to TRBD1. Germline V gives CDR1 ENHRY, CDR2 SYGVKD. Trimming cost V 6 bases and J 2 bases; bases outside gene matches: 5. The CDR3 has 16 residues. The CDR3 reads CAISAGQGATNEKLFF. In DNA, the CDR3 is TGTGCCATCAGCGCCGGACAGGGGGCGACTAATGAAAAACTGTTTTTT.

In this sample, this clonotype turned up a few times. This rearrangement joins TRBV10-3 to TRBJ2-7, with 7 bases that match TRBD1. Trimming took 4 bases from V and 0 from J; bases not matched to a gene: 6. CDR3 length: 15 residues. Germline V gene sequence: CDR1 ENHRY, CDR2 SYGVKD. The CDR3 DNA follows: TGTGCCATCAGTGTTAAAGGGGGCGGCTCCTACGAGCAGTACTTC. Translated: CAISVKGGGSYEQYF.

This clonotype has ten or more counts. The rearrangement links TRBV28 to TRBJ2-1, with 10 bases identical to TRBD1. V dropped 4 bases and J dropped 6; count of bases not matched to a gene: 6. The germline V gene has CDR1 MDHEN and CDR2 SYDVKM. The CDR3 sequence is 15 residues long. This chain's CDR3 is CASSSAGTGANEQFF. Written as DNA, the CDR3 is TGTGCCAGCAGTTCAGCCGGGACAGGGGCCAATGAGCAGTTCTTC.

This clonotype was seen repeatedly, ten times or more. In DNA form, the CDR3 reads TGTGCCAGCAGTCCGCCGGGGGGCCGGCACACTGAAGCTTTCTTT. Protein product: CASSPPGGRHTEAFF. The chain combines TRBV28 with TRBJ1-1; a weak D match, TRBD1 (6 bases). Trimming removed 5 bases from V and 3 bases from J, with 16 bases in between. Germline V gives CDR1 MDHEN, CDR2 SYDVKM. The CDR3 is made up of 15 amino acids.